The T cell receptor beta chain described here comes from a study of T cells in Graves' hyperthyroidism and ophthalmopathy. There were TCR beta CDR3 regions amplified from RNA transcripts. An initial round of RT-PCR targeting the TCR CDR3 relied on the HTBI primer set. TCRdb fed the multiplex PCR reads into MiXCR, producing one record per CDR3 protein. The table shows under 550,000 distinct CDR3 sequences, with about 13% occurring only once. Diagnostic decisions used clinical symptoms, serum thyroxine and TRAb, thyroid ultrasound and orbital computed tomography. Out of roughly 9.1 ml of fresh peripheral blood came the PBMCs. The CDR3 has 15 amino acids. The junction had 14 bases not matched to a gene; V was cut back by 7 bases and J by 6 bases. Points from the study as a whole: Most thyroid clonotypes that were expanded above 0.001 also turned up in blood.

This clonotype was detected ten times or more. Its target is unknown. The sequenced sample consisted of blood. The sequence was obtained from a woman aged 18-29 years with Graves' hyperthyroidism. The chain has TRBV12-3 or TRBV12-4 and TRBJ1-2; 7 bases are shared with TRBD1. The CDR3 nucleotides are TGTGCCAGCACCCAATGGGAGGGGGCGCCGCATGGCTACACCTTC. Translation: CASTQWEGAPHGYTF.